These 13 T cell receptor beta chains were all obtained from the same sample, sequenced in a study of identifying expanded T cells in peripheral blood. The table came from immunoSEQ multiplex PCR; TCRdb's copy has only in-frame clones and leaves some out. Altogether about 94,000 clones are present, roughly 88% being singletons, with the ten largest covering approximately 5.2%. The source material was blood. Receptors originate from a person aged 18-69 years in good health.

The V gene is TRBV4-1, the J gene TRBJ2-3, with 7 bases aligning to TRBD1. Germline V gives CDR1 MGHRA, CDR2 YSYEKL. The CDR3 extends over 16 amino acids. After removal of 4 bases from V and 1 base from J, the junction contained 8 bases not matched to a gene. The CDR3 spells CASSRVEGARTDTQYF. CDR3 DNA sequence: TGCGCCAGCAGCCGCGTAGAGGGGGCCCGCACAGATACGCAGTATTTT.

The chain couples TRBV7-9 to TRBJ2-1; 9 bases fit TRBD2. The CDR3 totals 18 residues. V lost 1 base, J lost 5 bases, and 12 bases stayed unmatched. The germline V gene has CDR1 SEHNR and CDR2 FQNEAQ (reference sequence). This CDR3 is CASSLGPAGGPIDNEQFF. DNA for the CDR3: TGTGCCAGCAGCTTAGGCCCGGCGGGGGGGCCAATCGACAATGAGCAGTTCTTC.

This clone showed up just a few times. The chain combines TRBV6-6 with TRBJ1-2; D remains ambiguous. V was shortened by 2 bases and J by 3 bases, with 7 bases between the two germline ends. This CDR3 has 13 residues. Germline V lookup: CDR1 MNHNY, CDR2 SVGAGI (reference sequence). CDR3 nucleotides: TGTGCCAGCAGTTACGGCCTGGACTATGGCTACACCTTC. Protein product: CASSYGLDYGYTF.

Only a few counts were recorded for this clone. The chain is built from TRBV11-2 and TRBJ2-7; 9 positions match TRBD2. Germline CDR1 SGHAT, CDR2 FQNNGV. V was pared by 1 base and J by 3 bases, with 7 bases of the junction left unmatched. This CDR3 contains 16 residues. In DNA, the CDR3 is TGTGCCAGCAGCTTAGCCACCGGGACTAGCTTCTACGAGCAGTACTTC. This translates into CASSLATGTSFYEQYF.

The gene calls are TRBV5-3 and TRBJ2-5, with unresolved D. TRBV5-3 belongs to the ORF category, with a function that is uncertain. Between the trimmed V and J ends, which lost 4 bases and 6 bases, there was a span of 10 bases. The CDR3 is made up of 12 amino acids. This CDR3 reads CARSQSWQTQYF. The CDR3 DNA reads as TGTGCCAGAAGCCAATCGTGGCAGACCCAGTACTTC.

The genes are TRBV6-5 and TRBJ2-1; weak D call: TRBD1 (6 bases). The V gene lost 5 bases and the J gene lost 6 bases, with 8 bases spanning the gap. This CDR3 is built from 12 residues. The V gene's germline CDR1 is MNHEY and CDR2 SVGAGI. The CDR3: CASSTQGNEQFF. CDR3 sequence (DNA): TGTGCCAGCAGTACACAGGGCAATGAGCAGTTCTTC.

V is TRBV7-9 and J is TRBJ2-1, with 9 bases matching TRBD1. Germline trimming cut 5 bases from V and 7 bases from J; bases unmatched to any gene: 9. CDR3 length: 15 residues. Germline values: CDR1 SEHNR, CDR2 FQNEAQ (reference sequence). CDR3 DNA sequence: TGTGCCAGCAGCACACGACAGGGGGGTGGTAATGAGCAGTTCTTC. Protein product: CASSTRQGGGNEQFF.

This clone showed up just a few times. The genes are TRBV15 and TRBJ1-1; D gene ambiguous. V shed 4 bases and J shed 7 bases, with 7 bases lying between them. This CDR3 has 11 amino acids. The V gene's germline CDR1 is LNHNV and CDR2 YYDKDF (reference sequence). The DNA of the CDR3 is TGTGCCACCAGCATTTTAGGTGAAGCTTTCTTT. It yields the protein CATSILGEAFF. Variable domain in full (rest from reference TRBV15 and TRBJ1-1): DAMVIQNPRYQVTQFGKPVTLSCSQTLNHNVMYWYQQKSSQAPKLLFHYYDKDFNNEADTPDNFQSRRPNTSFCFLDIRSPGLGDTAMYLCATSILGEAFFGQGTRLTVV.

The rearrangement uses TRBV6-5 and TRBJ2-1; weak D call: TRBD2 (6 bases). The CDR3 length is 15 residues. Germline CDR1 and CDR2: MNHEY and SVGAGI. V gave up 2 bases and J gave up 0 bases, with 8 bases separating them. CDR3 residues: CASSYRGSSYNEQFF. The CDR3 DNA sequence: TGTGCCAGCAGTTACCGGGGGAGCTCCTACAATGAGCAGTTCTTC.

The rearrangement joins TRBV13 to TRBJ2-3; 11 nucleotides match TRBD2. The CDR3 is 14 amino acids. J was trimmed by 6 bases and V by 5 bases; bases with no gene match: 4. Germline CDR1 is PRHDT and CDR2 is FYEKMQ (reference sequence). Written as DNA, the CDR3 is TGTGCCAGCAGCACTAGCGGGAGATCTGATACGCAGTATTTT. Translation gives CASSTSGRSDTQYF. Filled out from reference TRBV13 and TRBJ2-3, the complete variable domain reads AAGVIQSPRHLIKEKRETATLKCYPIPRHDTVYWYQQGPGQDPQFLISFYEKMQSDKGSIPDRFSAQQFSDYHSELNMSSLELGDSALYFCASSTSGRSDTQYFGPGTRLTVL.

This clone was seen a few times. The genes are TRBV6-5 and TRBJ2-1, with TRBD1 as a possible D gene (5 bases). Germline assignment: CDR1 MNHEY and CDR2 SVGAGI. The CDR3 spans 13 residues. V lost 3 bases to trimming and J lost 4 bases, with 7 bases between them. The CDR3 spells CASSYSGYNEQFF. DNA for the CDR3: TGTGCCAGCAGTTATTCAGGGTACAATGAGCAGTTCTTC.

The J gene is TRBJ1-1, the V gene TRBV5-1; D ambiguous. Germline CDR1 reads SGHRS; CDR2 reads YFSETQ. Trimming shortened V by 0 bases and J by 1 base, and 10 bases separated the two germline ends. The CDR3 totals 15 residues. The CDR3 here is CASSLGHGRNTEAFF. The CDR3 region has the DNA TGCGCCAGCAGCTTGGGGCACGGGCGGAACACTGAAGCTTTCTTT. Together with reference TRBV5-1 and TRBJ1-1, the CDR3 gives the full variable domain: KAGVTQTPRYLIKTRGQQVTLSCSPISGHRSVSWYQQTPGQGLQFLFEYFSETQRNKGNFPGRFSGRQFSNSRSEMNVSTLELGDSALYLCASSLGHGRNTEAFFGQGTRLTVV.

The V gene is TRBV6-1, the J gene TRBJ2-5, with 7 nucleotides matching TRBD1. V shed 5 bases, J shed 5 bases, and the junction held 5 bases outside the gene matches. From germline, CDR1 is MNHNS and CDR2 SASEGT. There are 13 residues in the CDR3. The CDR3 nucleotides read TGTGCCAGCAGTCGCCAACAGGGGGAGACCCAGTACTTC. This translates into CASSRQQGETQYF.